Listed below are T cell receptor beta chains from one sample, sequenced in a study of Ad26.COV2.S vaccination and SARS-CoV-2 variants. Here immunoSEQ multiplex PCR was the method, and the copy in TCRdb shows in-frame clones only, minus some. The sample lists a few hundred thousand clones, under 90% occurring once. This specimen was peripheral blood, taken in a trial of Ad26.COV2.S vaccine versus placebo. The receptors shown here come from a person aged 18 to 59 who received the Ad26.COV2.S COVID-19 vaccine or a placebo. The CDR3 runs from the conserved cysteine through the conserved F or W. Each record gives: clone size, D gene, J gene, V gene, CDR3 DNA, CDR3 protein. D genes are given only for firm matches. Rows may omit the clone size; those that give it use once, few, many or a size class.

clone size: few
D gene: TRBD2
J gene: TRBJ2-7
V gene: TRBV5-4
CDR3 DNA: TGTGCCAGCAGCTTAGTACTAGCGGGACACTACGAGCAGTACTTC
CDR3 protein: CASSLVLAGHYEQYF

clone size: NA
D gene: TRBD1
J gene: TRBJ2-3
V gene: TRBV5-1
CDR3 DNA: TGCGCCAGCAGCCCACAGGGGGCATCAGATACGCAGTATTTT
CDR3 protein: CASSPQGASDTQYF

clone size: once
D gene: NA
J gene: TRBJ1-4
V gene: TRBV3-1/TRBV3-2
CDR3 DNA: TGTGCCAGCAGCCAAGGTTGGATAACGGGGGCAACTAATGAAAAACTGTTTTTT
CDR3 protein: CASSQGWITGATNEKLFF

clone size: NA
D gene: NA
J gene: TRBJ1-2
V gene: TRBV7-2
CDR3 DNA: TGTGCCAGCACCGTGGGGGGGAAATACTATGGCTACACCTTC
CDR3 protein: CASTVGGKYYGYTF

clone size: NA
D gene: NA
J gene: TRBJ1-2
V gene: TRBV9
CDR3 DNA: TGTGCCAGCAGCGGTGGAGGACAGTTCTATGGCTACACCTTC
CDR3 protein: CASSGGGQFYGYTF

clone size: NA
D gene: NA
J gene: TRBJ2-2
V gene: TRBV4-3
CDR3 DNA: TGCGCCAGCCGGTGGGCCGGGGCGAGCGGGGAGCTGTTTTTT
CDR3 protein: CASRWAGASGELFF

clone size: NA
D gene: NA
J gene: TRBJ2-1
V gene: TRBV9
CDR3 DNA: TGTGCCAGCAGCGTAGTTGGAGGATTCTCCTACAATGAGCAGTTCTTC
CDR3 protein: CASSVVGGFSYNEQFF

clone size: NA
D gene: NA
J gene: TRBJ1-2
V gene: TRBV5-4
CDR3 DNA: TGTGCCAGCAGCTTTAGCTCGAACTATGGCTACACCTTC
CDR3 protein: CASSFSSNYGYTF

clone size: many
D gene: NA
J gene: TRBJ2-1
V gene: TRBV9
CDR3 DNA: TGTGCCAGCAGCGTGGACTACCACAATGAGCAGTTCTTC
CDR3 protein: CASSVDYHNEQFF

clone size: NA
D gene: TRBD2
J gene: TRBJ2-2
V gene: TRBV9
CDR3 DNA: TGTGCCAGCAGCTCCTCCGGGACTAGAGGGTACGGGGAGCTGTTTTTT
CDR3 protein: CASSSSGTRGYGELFF

clone size: few
D gene: TRBD1
J gene: TRBJ2-7
V gene: TRBV2
CDR3 DNA: TGTGCCAGCAGTGAAGCGGGGGACAGGCACTCCTACGAGCAGTACTTC
CDR3 protein: CASSEAGDRHSYEQYF

clone size: NA
D gene: NA
J gene: TRBJ2-6
V gene: TRBV2
CDR3 DNA: TGTGCCACAAAAGGCTCTGGGGCCAACGTCCTGACTTTC
CDR3 protein: CATKGSGANVLTF

clone size: NA
D gene: TRBD2
J gene: TRBJ2-2
V gene: TRBV30
CDR3 DNA: TGTGCCTGGAGTGTTGGGGGAGGGGTGCCCGGGGAGCTGTTTTTT
CDR3 protein: CAWSVGGGVPGELFF

clone size: NA
D gene: NA
J gene: TRBJ2-5
V gene: TRBV14
CDR3 DNA: TGTGCCAGCAGGTTGGACAACCAAGAGACCCAGTACTTC
CDR3 protein: CASRLDNQETQYF

clone size: NA
D gene: NA
J gene: TRBJ2-1
V gene: TRBV6-6
CDR3 DNA: TGTGCCAGCAGTAAGACGACGAATGAGCAGTTCTTC
CDR3 protein: CASSKTTNEQFF

clone size: NA
D gene: TRBD1
J gene: TRBJ2-7
V gene: TRBV18
CDR3 DNA: TGTGCCAGCTCTTCGGGACAGGGGCTCTACGAGCAGTACTTC
CDR3 protein: CASSSGQGLYEQYF

clone size: NA
D gene: NA
J gene: TRBJ2-1
V gene: TRBV20-1
CDR3 DNA: TGCAGTGCCCTCGAGGGGGAGCAGTTCTTC
CDR3 protein: CSALEGEQFF

clone size: NA
D gene: NA
J gene: TRBJ2-1
V gene: TRBV4-1
CDR3 DNA: TGCGCCAGCAGCCCCCGGGATTTCGGTTCCTACAATGAGCAGTTCTTC
CDR3 protein: CASSPRDFGSYNEQFF

clone size: NA
D gene: TRBD2
J gene: TRBJ2-3
V gene: TRBV7-2
CDR3 DNA: TGTGCCAGCAGCTCCCCGGGAGCGGGGGGGCCGGGGGATACGCAGTATTTT
CDR3 protein: CASSSPGAGGPGDTQYF

clone size: NA
D gene: TRBD1
J gene: TRBJ1-2
V gene: TRBV9
CDR3 DNA: TGTGCCAGCAGCGTGAGATCGGGACAGAGATATGGCTACACCTTC
CDR3 protein: CASSVRSGQRYGYTF

clone size: NA
D gene: NA
J gene: TRBJ2-3
V gene: TRBV19
CDR3 DNA: TGTGCCAGTACCCTGGGTCCCGGGCGGCCTAGCACAGATACGCAGTATTTT
CDR3 protein: CASTLGPGRPSTDTQYF